This entry lists 14 T cell receptor beta chains sequenced from one sample in a study of human T cells and chemical hapten exposure. Each CDR3 protein gets one entry after TCRdb re-called the RACE reads with MiXCR. The sample includes some 42,000 distinct CDR3 sequences, more than 8.5% of them seen just once. Time point of the sample: patch test 2, 6 weeks after DPC sensitization. Treatment of the sample: therapeutic diphenylcyclopropenone sensitization with weekly scalp DPC. The specimen was whole blood, collected in connection with sensitization to the hapten diphenylcyclopropenone (DPC). The source is a woman aged 35 to 49 with alopecia areata. Some clones in this sample may be carry-over from other donors' samples.

This clonotype was seen many times. The rearrangement joins TRBV25-1 to TRBJ1-6; perhaps TRBD1 as D (6 bases). Trimming removed 7 bases at V and 4 bases at J, with 11 bases between. Germline CDR1 MGHDK, CDR2 SYGVNS. There are 14 residues in the CDR3. The CDR3 bases are TGTGCCAGCATACGACAGGATTATAATTCACCCCTCCACTTT. Its translation is CASIRQDYNSPLHF.

This clonotype appeared a few times. The chain couples TRBV9 to TRBJ2-7; 9 nucleotides align to TRBD1. In germline, CDR1 is SGDLS, CDR2 YYNGEE. The CDR3 spans 15 residues. The ends lost 4 bases at V and 4 bases at J; junction bases unmatched: 9. The CDR3 spells CASSLRQGGGYEQYF. CDR3 DNA sequence: TGTGCCAGCAGCCTCCGACAGGGGGGTGGATACGAGCAGTACTTC.

Comments on this clonotype: This may arise from a read error, as a much more abundant clone is one base away. This chain links TRBV2 with TRBJ1-6; a possible D gene is TRBD1 (5 bases). CDR1 SNHLY and CDR2 FYNNEI come from the germline V gene. There are 15 residues in the CDR3. The CDR3 nucleotides are TGTGCCAGCCGGGTATCCGACAGCAATAATTCACCCCTCGACTTT. This encodes CASRVSDSNNSPLDF.

The V gene is TRBV28, the J gene TRBJ2-7; 7 positions match TRBD1. Germline values: CDR1 MDHEN, CDR2 SYDVKM. Unmatched junction bases numbered 5, after V lost 6 bases and J lost 3 bases. This CDR3 is built from 13 residues. Here the CDR3 DNA reads TGTGCCAGCAGGCCCGGGACAGACTACGAGCAGTACTTC. Translated: CASRPGTDYEQYF.

This clonotype was found many times. V usage is TRBV18 and J usage is TRBJ2-3, with 8 bases aligning to TRBD1. This CDR3 is built from 15 residues. J gave up 6 bases and V 10 bases, and 15 bases lay outside the gene matches. Germline values: CDR1 KGHSH, CDR2 LQKENI. Here the CDR3 DNA reads TGTGCCACCATCACGGGCCAGGGGGCATCCGATACGCAGTATTTT. The encoded protein is CATITGQGASDTQYF.

This clonotype showed up many times. The V and J genes are TRBV7-2 and TRBJ1-2; the D is unclear. CDR1 is SGHTA, CDR2 FQGNSA, per germline. The CDR3 sequence is 11 residues long. Trimming removed 5 bases from V and 2 bases from J, with 3 bases in between. The CDR3 region is CASSDNYGYTF. The CDR3 DNA reads TGTGCCAGCAGCGACAACTATGGCTACACCTTC.

This clonotype showed up many times. V usage is TRBV7-8 and J usage is TRBJ2-7; 8 bases line up with TRBD2. This CDR3 is 14 amino acids long. J lost 4 bases, V lost 4 bases, and 6 bases had no gene match. CDR1 and CDR2 from the germline V gene are SGHVS and FQNEAQ. The CDR3 nucleotides read TGTGCCAGCAGCTCTCGGGGGGGCAAATACGAGCAGTACTTC. As protein: CASSSRGGKYEQYF.

There are many counts of this clonotype. The V and J genes are TRBV5-1 and TRBJ2-1, with a possible D match to TRBD2 (6 bases). V lost 0 bases, J lost 12 bases, and 19 bases lay in between. Germline loops: CDR1 SGHRS, CDR2 YFSETQ. The CDR3 sequence is 15 residues long. The CDR3: CASSLAAGLVRGQFF. The CDR3 DNA follows: TGCGCCAGCAGCTTGGCGGCGGGGTTGGTCCGGGGGCAGTTCTTC.

A few counts support this clonotype. The chain combines TRBV12-3 or TRBV12-4 with TRBJ2-3; the D gene is possibly TRBD1 (6 bases). With 4 bases removed from V and 0 bases from J, the gap between germline ends came to 20 bases. The CDR3 consists of 18 residues. The CDR3 DNA follows: TGTGCCAGCAGTTCGTCTTGGGACACCCGGCCCAGCACAGATACGCAGTATTTT. Encoded protein: CASSSSWDTRPSTDTQYF.

At least ten counts were recorded for this clonotype. The chain combines TRBV11-2 with TRBJ2-3; D is possibly TRBD2 (6 bases). The CDR3 runs to 17 residues. Trimming cost V 0 bases and J 2 bases, with 15 bases left between them. Germline V gene lookup returns CDR1 SGHAT and CDR2 FQNNGV. This chain's CDR3 is CASSLEGLDYPTDTQYF. The CDR3 DNA reads as TGTGCCAGCAGCTTAGAGGGACTGGATTACCCCACAGATACGCAGTATTTT.

The table lists this clonotype with many counts. This chain links TRBV19 with TRBJ2-3; D may correspond to TRBD1 or TRBD2 (5 bases each). The CDR3 extends over 17 amino acids. The ends were cut back, 3 bases at V and 1 base at J, with 17 bases in the middle. Germline-derived CDR1 and CDR2 are LNHDA and SQIVND (reference sequence). Here the CDR3 DNA reads TGTGCCAGTAGTATCCTGGGGGTTTCGGTAGGCACAGATACGCAGTATTTT. Translated: CASSILGVSVGTDTQYF.

This clonotype has just a few counts. V is TRBV19 and J is TRBJ2-2; D is tentatively TRBD1 or TRBD2 (5 bases each). Germline CDR1 and CDR2: LNHDA and SQIVND (reference sequence). Deletions cut 10 bases from V and 2 bases from J, with 11 bases between. The CDR3 has 13 amino acids. DNA for the CDR3: TGTGCCATGCTTGGGGACAACACCGGGGAGCTGTTTTTT. This translates into CAMLGDNTGELFF.

The table lists this clonotype with a few counts. The chain links TRBV7-2 to TRBJ1-1, with D unclear. Per germline, CDR1 SGHTA and CDR2 FQGNSA. Trimming pared 5 bases from V and 0 bases from J, leaving 7 bases between. This CDR3 has 13 residues. CDR3 nucleotide sequence: TGTGCCAGCAGCAAACAGATGAACACTGAAGCTTTCTTT. Its protein is CASSKQMNTEAFF.

This clonotype was counted at least ten times. A junction end diverges from the germline sequence, so it may reflect a read error. The gene calls are TRBV7-9 and TRBJ1-6; unclear D gene. The CDR3 totals 14 residues. Germline values: CDR1 SEHNR, CDR2 FQNEAQ (reference sequence). CDR3 residues: CASSVAGLESPLHF. CDR3 coding DNA: TGTGCCAGCAGCGTAGCGGGCTTGGAATCACCCCTCCACTTT. Full variable domain (outside the CDR3, taken from reference TRBV7-9 and TRBJ1-6): DTGVSQNPRHKITKRGQNVTFRCDPISEHNRLYWYRQTLGQGPEFLTYFQNEAQLEKSRLLSDRFSAERPKGSFSTLEIQRTEQGDSAMYLCASSVAGLESPLHFGNGTRLTVT.